These 30 T cell receptor beta chains share one sample of origin, sequenced in a study of control samples from healthy donors and cancer patients. The assay was immunoSEQ multiplex PCR, and TCRdb's table has in-frame clones only and misses some. The sample gives 60,000 to 75,000 clones, roughly nine tenths of which show up once; roughly 6% is in the top ten. The specimen was PBMCs. The receptors were sampled from a man aged 60 to 75 with colorectal cancer.

The chain uses TRBV18 and TRBJ2-3, with D possibly being TRBD2 (6 bases). The CDR3 sequence is 14 residues long. The germline V gene encodes CDR1 KGHSH and CDR2 LQKENI. The ends were cut back, 3 bases at V and 3 bases at J, with 10 bases in the middle. Here the CDR3 DNA reads TGTGCCAGCTCACCGACTGGGAGGACAGATACGCAGTATTTT. The encoded protein is CASSPTGRTDTQYF. The variable domain in full, completed from reference TRBV18 and TRBJ2-3, reads NAGVMQNPRHLVRRRGQEARLRCSPMKGHSHVYWYRQLPEEGLKFMVYLQKENIIDESGMPKERFSAEFPKEGPSILRIQQVVRGDSAAYFCASSPTGRTDTQYFGPGTRLTVL.

The chain is built from TRBV6-6 and TRBJ2-1; no clear D gene. Trimming stripped 8 bases from V and 7 bases from J, with 9 bases between. Germline assignment: CDR1 MNHNY and CDR2 SVGAGI (reference sequence). This CDR3 spans 11 amino acids. The CDR3 here is CASSTLNEQFF. The CDR3 region has the DNA TGTGCCAGCTCGACTCTGAATGAGCAGTTCTTC.

This chain joins TRBV2 and TRBJ2-7; no definite D call. Trimming took off 5 bases at V and 2 bases at J, with 16 bases between the two ends. Germline V CDR1 and CDR2: SNHLY, FYNNEI. This CDR3 has 15 amino acids. Written as DNA, the CDR3 is TGTGCCAGCAGTTTTGTCAGGACCGAACCCTACGAGCAGTACTTC. It is translated as CASSFVRTEPYEQYF. The whole variable domain, remainder taken from reference TRBV2 and TRBJ2-7, is EPEVTQTPSHQVTQMGQEVILRCVPISNHLYFYWYRQILGQKVEFLVSFYNNEISEKSEIFDDQFSVERPDGSNFTLKIRSTKLEDSAMYFCASSFVRTEPYEQYFGPGTRLTVT.

The gene calls are TRBV30 and TRBJ1-6; D is unclear. This CDR3 has 11 residues. The germline V and J ends were trimmed by 0 bases and 7 bases, with 1 base remaining between them. Germline V gene lookup returns CDR1 GTSNPN and CDR2 SVGIG (reference sequence). Written as DNA, the CDR3 is TGTGCCTGGAGTGTCAATTCACCCCTCCACTTT. Translation gives CAWSVNSPLHF.

The chain combines TRBV5-1 with TRBJ2-7; 9 bases match TRBD2. Germline V gene data show CDR1 as SGHRS and CDR2 as YFSETQ. The CDR3 totals 14 residues. Unmatched junction bases numbered 8, after V lost 7 bases and J lost 3 bases. The CDR3 DNA is TGCGCCAGCGGCACTAGCGGGCCCCGCTACGAGCAGTACTTC. Protein sequence: CASGTSGPRYEQYF.

The chain has TRBV15 and TRBJ2-7; TRBD1 aligns across 8 bases. This CDR3 has 13 residues. Germline V gene lookup returns CDR1 LNHNV and CDR2 YYDKDF (reference sequence). Trimming took 3 bases from V and 3 from J; bases not matched to a gene: 1. The CDR3: CATSRDRVYEQYF. CDR3 bases: TGTGCCACCAGCAGGGACAGGGTCTACGAGCAGTACTTC.

In its sample, this clone was seen a few times. The chain uses TRBV7-6 and TRBJ1-1; 10 bases fit TRBD1. V lost 2 bases and J lost 2; bases outside the gene matches: 8. Germline CDR1 reads SGHVS; CDR2 reads FNYEAQ. The CDR3 contains 17 residues. The CDR3 coding sequence is TGTGCCAGCAGCTTAAGGGTGGGGACAGGGGCAAACACTGAAGCTTTCTTT. Translating gives CASSLRVGTGANTEAFF.

This clone was picked up one time. The chain couples TRBV7-9 to TRBJ1-1; D unclear. The CDR3 runs 14 residues. Deletions cut 0 bases from V and 1 base from J, with 6 bases between. The germline V gene has CDR1 SEHNR and CDR2 FQNEAQ (reference sequence). The DNA of the CDR3 is TGTGCCAGCAGCTTAGCGGGAGGGAACACTGAAGCTTTCTTT. Amino acid sequence: CASSLAGGNTEAFF.

This clone was observed once. The rearrangement links TRBV5-1 to TRBJ2-5, with 10 bases identical to TRBD1. The CDR3 contains 16 residues. Germline loops: CDR1 SGHRS, CDR2 YFSETQ. V lost 4 bases and J lost 3; bases outside the gene matches: 9. CDR3 sequence reads: CASSPPLGTGEETQYF. The DNA for the CDR3 is TGCGCCAGCAGCCCCCCCCTCGGGACAGGGGAAGAGACCCAGTACTTC.

This clone was recorded a few times. This rearrangement joins TRBV7-6 to TRBJ1-1; TRBD1 might be the D (6 bases). The CDR3 is 14 amino acids. V gave up 5 bases and J gave up 3 bases, with 13 bases separating them. Germline V gene data show CDR1 as SGHVS and CDR2 as FNYEAQ. The DNA of the CDR3 is TGTGCCAGCAGCGTTTACAGGGTTGACACTGAAGCTTTCTTT. Residues: CASSVYRVDTEAFF.

This chain joins TRBV5-1 and TRBJ2-7, with D possibly called TRBD1 or TRBD2 (6 bases each). V was cut by 0 bases and J by 4 bases, with 11 bases left in between. Germline CDR1 SGHRS, CDR2 YFSETQ. This CDR3 is built from 14 residues. DNA of the CDR3: TGCGCCAGCAGCTTGGCCGGGGGCGGGTACGAGCAGTACTTC. Residues: CASSLAGGGYEQYF.

The CDR3 nucleotides read TGTGCCAGCTCACCACAGACAGGGGGCACAGATACGCAGTATTTT. Its translation is CASSPQTGGTDTQYF. The chain links TRBV18 to TRBJ2-3; TRBD1 matches at 8 bases. The CDR3 has 15 residues. The germline V gene encodes CDR1 KGHSH and CDR2 LQKENI. After removal of 1 base from V and 1 base from J, the junction contained 1 base not matched to a gene.

This chain connects TRBV18 to TRBJ1-3; no firm D call. V was clipped by 8 bases and J by 0 bases, with 11 bases between them. The CDR3 totals 14 residues. The V gene's germline CDR1 is KGHSH and CDR2 LQKENI. The CDR3 region has the DNA TGTGCCAGCACCCATTACAGCTCTGGAAACACCATATATTTT. It specifies CASTHYSSGNTIYF.

The rearrangement joins TRBV24-1 to TRBJ2-5; no reliable D call. The CDR3 is 14 residues long. Per the germline V gene, CDR1 is KGHDR and CDR2 is SFDVKD. V shed 7 bases and J shed 5 bases, with 16 bases lying between them. CDR3 in amino acids: CATSLYRQWETQYF. CDR3 nucleotides: TGTGCCACCAGCCTTTACCGGCAGTGGGAGACCCAGTACTTC.

This clone was seen a single time. The identical CDR3 is also encoded by other nucleotide sequences in the sample. The chain joins TRBV12-3 or TRBV12-4 to TRBJ1-1; perhaps TRBD1 as D (5 bases). Trimming left V 5 bases short and J 1 base short, with 8 bases between. The CDR3 sequence is 13 residues long. The CDR3 DNA sequence: TGTGCCAGCAGTCCAGGACAGAACACTGAAGCTTTCTTT. It is translated as CASSPGQNTEAFF.

The V and J genes are TRBV7-2 and TRBJ1-4, with unresolved D. Between the trimmed V and J ends, which lost 5 bases and 1 base, there was a span of 2 bases. The CDR3 sequence is 12 residues long. CDR1 and CDR2 from the germline V gene are SGHTA and FQGNSA. The CDR3, as DNA: TGTGCCAGCAGCCGAACTAATGAAAAACTGTTTTTT. This translates into CASSRTNEKLFF. Full variable domain (outside the CDR3, taken from reference TRBV7-2 and TRBJ1-4): GAGVSQSPSNKVTEKGKDVELRCDPISGHTALYWYRQSLGQGLEFLIYFQGNSAPDKSGLPSDRFSAERTGGSVSTLTIQRTQQEDSAVYLCASSRTNEKLFFGSGTQLSVL.

This clone appeared a single time. The CDR3 nucleotides are TGTGCCAGCAGCCCCTGGGGGGGCAGAAACTATGGCTACACCTTC. Encoded protein: CASSPWGGRNYGYTF. The chain has TRBV7-9 and TRBJ1-2; D possibly corresponds to TRBD1 (6 bases). The CDR3 sequence is 15 residues long. Per the germline V gene, CDR1 is SEHNR and CDR2 is FQNEAQ (reference sequence). Trimming cost V 5 bases and J 2 bases, with 15 bases left between them.

The genes are TRBV15 and TRBJ2-2, with 7 bases lining up with TRBD2. Losses at the gene ends were 4 bases for V and 0 bases for J; bases not matched to a gene: 5. The CDR3 has 16 amino acids. Germline loops: CDR1 LNHNV, CDR2 YYDKDF (reference sequence). The CDR3: CATSTPGRANTGELFF. The CDR3 DNA follows: TGTGCCACCAGCACCCCTGGGAGGGCGAACACCGGGGAGCTGTTTTTT.

Remarks on this clone: The sample contains more than one DNA sequence encoding this CDR3. This chain joins TRBV3-1 (or the pseudogene TRBV3-2) and TRBJ2-3, with 10 nucleotides matching TRBD2. Trimming removed 1 base from V and 0 bases from J; junction bases left unmatched: 1. The CDR3 spans 16 residues. The V gene's germline CDR1 is LGHDT and CDR2 YNNKEL (reference sequence). The CDR3 DNA sequence: TGTGCCAGCAGCCAAGGACTAGCGGGTAGCACAGATACGCAGTATTTT. This codes for CASSQGLAGSTDTQYF.

The gene calls are TRBV6-5 and TRBJ2-2; D is undetermined. Germline CDR1 and CDR2: MNHEY and SVGAGI. The ends were cut back, 2 bases at V and 7 bases at J, with 8 bases in the middle. This CDR3 has 13 amino acids. The CDR3 DNA is TGTGCCAGCAGTTACCAGGCGGACGGGGAGCTGTTTTTT. Translation gives CASSYQADGELFF.

The V gene is TRBV27, the J gene TRBJ1-2; D not resolved. This CDR3 contains 12 residues. Germline lookup yields CDR1 MNHEY and CDR2 SMNVEV (reference sequence). V dropped 10 bases and J dropped 0 bases, with 9 bases sitting between them. DNA for the CDR3: TGTGCCACCACGCCCCCTAACTATGGCTACACCTTC. It is translated as CATTPPNYGYTF.

The rearrangement links TRBV7-2 to TRBJ2-5, with 10 bases aligning to TRBD2. Germline CDR1 is SGHTA and CDR2 is FQGNSA. V lost 3 bases, J lost 5 bases, and 15 bases stayed unmatched. This CDR3 comprises 18 residues. CDR3 region: CASSFPPKLAGVRETQYF. CDR3 DNA sequence: TGTGCCAGCAGCTTTCCCCCAAAGCTAGCGGGGGTGCGGGAGACCCAGTACTTC.

This clone showed up just a few times. The V and J genes are TRBV6-6 and TRBJ1-5, with 7 nucleotides matching TRBD1. The length of the CDR3 is 16 residues. The V gene's germline CDR1 is MNHNY and CDR2 SVGAGI (reference sequence). The J segment lost 2 bases and the V segment lost 7 bases, leaving 11 bases of the junction unmatched. In DNA, the CDR3 is TGTGCCAGCAAAGAGGACAGGAGGGCGGGCAATCAGCCCCAGCATTTT. It encodes CASKEDRRAGNQPQHF.

V is TRBV12-5 and J is TRBJ1-4, with a possible D match to TRBD1 (6 bases). Germline V CDR1 and CDR2: LGHNT, FRNRAP. The CDR3 has 14 amino acids. Trimming left V 1 base short and J 6 bases short, with 9 bases between. As DNA, the CDR3 is TGTGCTAGTGGTTTGGGTGCAGGGGATGAAAAACTGTTTTTT. Amino acid sequence: CASGLGAGDEKLFF.

This clone has only a few counts. The V and J genes are TRBV6-1 and TRBJ1-5, with D uncertain. The CDR3 is 14 residues long. CDR1 and CDR2 from the germline V gene are MNHNS and SASEGT. V lost 0 bases and J 6 bases, leaving 9 bases between the germline ends. The CDR3 coding sequence is TGTGCCAGCAGTGAAGCCAGTGTTTTTCAGCCCCAGCATTTT. Translation: CASSEASVFQPQHF.

The chain recombines TRBV6-6 with TRBJ1-1; possible D gene TRBD1, 5 bases. Trimming pared 2 bases from V and 1 base from J, leaving 11 bases between. CDR1 MNHNY and CDR2 SVGAGI come from the germline V gene (reference sequence). The length of the CDR3 is 15 residues. CDR3 in amino acids: CASSYRAGPNTEAFF. In DNA form, the CDR3 reads TGTGCCAGCAGTTACCGGGCAGGGCCGAACACTGAAGCTTTCTTT.

The chain is built from TRBV12-3 or TRBV12-4 and TRBJ1-5; D is unresolved. Trimming took 3 bases from V and 6 from J, leaving 9 bases between them. The CDR3 is 13 residues long. The CDR3: CASSFPGGQPQHF. The CDR3 DNA reads as TGTGCCAGCAGTTTTCCGGGAGGTCAGCCCCAGCATTTT.

This chain connects TRBV11-3 to TRBJ1-1; tentatively, D is TRBD1 (6 bases). In germline, CDR1 is SGHNT, CDR2 YENEEA. CDR3 length: 14 amino acids. V was trimmed by 3 bases and J by 0 bases, leaving 8 bases between them. CDR3 amino acids: CASSFRTVNTEAFF. Written as DNA, the CDR3 is TGTGCCAGCAGCTTTAGGACAGTGAACACTGAAGCTTTCTTT.

The chain is built from TRBV6-1 and TRBJ2-3, with 9 bases matching TRBD1. The CDR3 consists of 16 residues. CDR1 and CDR2 from the germline V gene are MNHNS and SASEGT. Trimming removed 3 bases from V and 7 bases from J; junction bases left unmatched: 11. The CDR3 sequence is CASSDISGQGIYTQYF. CDR3 bases: TGTGCCAGCAGTGATATCTCGGGACAGGGAATATATACGCAGTATTTT.

This clone turned up a few times. The chain joins TRBV5-8 to TRBJ1-5; D call uncertain. V lost 0 bases to trimming and J lost 1 base, with 8 bases between them. Germline loops: CDR1 SGHTS, CDR2 YDEGEE. The CDR3 extends over 15 amino acids. The CDR3 spells CASSLGDTSNQPQHF. CDR3 nucleotides: TGTGCCAGCAGCTTGGGCGATACAAGCAATCAGCCCCAGCATTTT. The whole variable domain, filled in from reference TRBV5-8 and TRBJ1-5, reads EAGVTQSPTHLIKTRGQQATLRCSPISGHTSVYWYQQALGLGLQFLLWYDEGEERNRGNFPPRFSGRQFPNYSSELNVNALELEDSALYLCASSLGDTSNQPQHFGDGTRLSIL.